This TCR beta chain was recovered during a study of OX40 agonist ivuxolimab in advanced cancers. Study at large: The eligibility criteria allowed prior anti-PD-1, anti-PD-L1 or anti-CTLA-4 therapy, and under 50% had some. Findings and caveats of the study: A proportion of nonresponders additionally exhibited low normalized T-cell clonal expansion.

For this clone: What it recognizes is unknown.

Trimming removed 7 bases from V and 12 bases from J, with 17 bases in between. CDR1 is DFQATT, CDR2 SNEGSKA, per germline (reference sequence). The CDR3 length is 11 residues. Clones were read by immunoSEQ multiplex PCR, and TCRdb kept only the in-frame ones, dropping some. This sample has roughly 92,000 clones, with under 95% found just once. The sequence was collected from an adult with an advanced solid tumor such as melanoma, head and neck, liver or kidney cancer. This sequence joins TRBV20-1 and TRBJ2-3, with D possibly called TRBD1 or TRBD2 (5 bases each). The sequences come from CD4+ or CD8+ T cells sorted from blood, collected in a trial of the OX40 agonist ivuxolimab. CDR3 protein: CSGADSGPQYF. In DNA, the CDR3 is TGCAGTGGGGCGGATTCGGGACCTCAGTATTTT.